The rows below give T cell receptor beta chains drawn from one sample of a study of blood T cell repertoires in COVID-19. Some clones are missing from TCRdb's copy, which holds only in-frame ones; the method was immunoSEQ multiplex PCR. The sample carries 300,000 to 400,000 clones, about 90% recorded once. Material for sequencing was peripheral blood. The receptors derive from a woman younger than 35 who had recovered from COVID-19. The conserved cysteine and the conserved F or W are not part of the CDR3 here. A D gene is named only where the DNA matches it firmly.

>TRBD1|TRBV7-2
ASSSWTGSSTEAF
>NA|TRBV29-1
SVVPVRGVSDTQY
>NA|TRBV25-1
ASEGGTEAF
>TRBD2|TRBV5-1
ASSLRLAGSRETQY
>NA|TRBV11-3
ASSPRTGELF
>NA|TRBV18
ASSPGINYGYT
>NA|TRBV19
ASSIAAAGADTQY
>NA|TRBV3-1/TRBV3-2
ASSQAIGGGGLTDTQY
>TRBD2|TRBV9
ASSITGLAGATSRNTGELF
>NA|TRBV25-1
ASSEYTGGWTEAF
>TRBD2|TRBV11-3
ASSWSAGGPVNEQF
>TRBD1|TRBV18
ASSPRTGRYNEQF
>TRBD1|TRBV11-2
ASSLKTGGTSKNIQY
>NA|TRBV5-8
ASSSLVPSGTADNEQF
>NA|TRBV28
ASSFTTGGNTEAF
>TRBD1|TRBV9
ASSGTGGNEEVNSPLH
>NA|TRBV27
ASSLSVGHGNYGYT